Each of the 20 T cell receptor beta chains below was sequenced from the same sample in a study of blood T cells in healthy people across ages. Alongside a J-beta primer mix, a sample-barcoded 5' primer served in a second PCR lasting 7 to 11 cycles. TCRdb ran MiXCR on the 5' RACE reads and lists one entry per CDR3 protein. This table holds over 600,000 distinct CDR3 sequences, roughly 41% found once. Material: blood. These receptors were taken from an elderly man in good health.

This chain joins TRBV7-2 and TRBJ2-3; no definite D call. Germline CDR1 is SGHTA and CDR2 is FQGNSA. The V gene lost 1 base and the J gene lost 4 bases, with 6 bases spanning the gap. This CDR3 has 13 residues. CDR3 bases: TGTGCCAGCAGCTTAGTTGACGCAGATACGCAGTATTTT. Its protein is CASSLVDADTQYF.

The chain couples TRBV12-3 or TRBV12-4 to TRBJ2-3; D is unclear. This CDR3 has 14 residues. V lost 3 bases to trimming and J lost 2 bases, with 9 bases between them. CDR3 in DNA: TGTGCCAGCAGTTTTGTGAAAGACACAGATACGCAGTATTTT. As protein: CASSFVKDTDTQYF.

This clonotype has just a few counts. The chain is built from TRBV14 and TRBJ1-2; D unclear. Trimming shortened V by 0 bases and J by 5 bases, and 7 bases separated the two germline ends. The CDR3 consists of 13 residues. The germline V gene has CDR1 SGHDN and CDR2 FVKESK. The CDR3 protein is CASSQERVYGYTF. Written as DNA, the CDR3 is TGTGCCAGCAGCCAAGAGCGCGTTTATGGCTACACCTTC.

The chain links TRBV20-1 to TRBJ2-5, with a tentative D call TRBD1 (6 bases). CDR3 length equals 15 residues. V gave up 3 bases and J gave up 1 base, with 15 bases separating them. Looked up from germline, CDR1 is DFQATT and CDR2 is SNEGSKA (reference sequence). The chain's CDR3 is CSASSDSGTQETQYF. Written as DNA, the CDR3 is TGCAGTGCTAGTTCGGACAGCGGCACCCAAGAGACCCAGTACTTC.

V and J are TRBV29-1 and TRBJ1-1; TRBD1 aligns across 7 bases. The CDR3 consists of 14 residues. The germline CDR1 and CDR2 sequences are SQVTM and ANQGSEA. The trim removed 1 base at V and 4 bases at J, leaving 6 bases unmatched. CDR3 nucleotide sequence: TGCAGCGTTGAAGTGACAGGGTACAGCACTGAAGCTTTCTTT. This encodes CSVEVTGYSTEAFF.

The V and J genes are TRBV3-1 and TRBJ2-1; D might be TRBD2 (7 bases). V was shortened by 0 bases and J by 9 bases, with 12 bases between the two germline ends. CDR3 size: 14 residues. CDR1 and CDR2 (germline): LGHDT, YNNKEL (reference sequence). CDR3 nucleotide sequence: TGTGCCAGCAGCCAAGAGGGGGGGGCGGGTGAGCAGTTCTTC. As protein: CASSQEGGAGEQFF.

This clonotype came up a few times. The chain couples TRBV7-9 to TRBJ2-7; the match to TRBD1 covers 9 bases. This CDR3 is built from 17 residues. The germline V gene encodes CDR1 SEHNR and CDR2 FQNEAQ (reference sequence). The V gene end was trimmed by 2 bases and the J gene end by 0 bases; junction bases not matched to a gene: 8. The CDR3: CASSLTPGQGYSYEQYF. The CDR3 DNA follows: TGTGCCAGCAGCTTAACCCCGGGACAGGGCTACTCCTACGAGCAGTACTTC.

This clonotype has just a few counts. V usage is TRBV7-9 and J usage is TRBJ2-6, with TRBD2 matching over 8 bases. Germline V gives CDR1 SEHNR, CDR2 FQNEAQ (reference sequence). V lost 4 bases to trimming and J lost 2 bases; unmatched junction nucleotides: 7. The CDR3 is 17 residues long. CDR3 amino acids: CASSSLGREAGANVLTF. For the CDR3, the DNA is TGTGCCAGCAGCTCTTTGGGGCGGGAGGCTGGGGCCAACGTCCTGACTTTC.

The V gene is TRBV28, the J gene TRBJ2-1; possibly TRBD1 or TRBD2 for D (5 bases each). V lost 10 bases, J lost 7 bases, and 11 bases lay in between. The germline CDR1 and CDR2 sequences are MDHEN and SYDVKM. The CDR3 covers 11 residues. CDR3 in amino acids: CATREGNEQFF. Here the CDR3 DNA reads TGTGCCACCCGAGAGGGGAATGAGCAGTTCTTC.

The chain is built from TRBV7-2 and TRBJ2-2; weak D call: TRBD2 (5 bases). This CDR3 is 11 amino acids long. Trimming pared 5 bases from V and 8 bases from J, leaving 6 bases between. Per the germline V gene, CDR1 is SGHTA and CDR2 is FQGNSA. CDR3 amino acids: CASSTGGELFF. DNA for the CDR3: TGTGCCAGCAGCACGGGGGGGGAGCTGTTTTTT.

Only one count was recorded for this clonotype. With a much larger clone just one base away, this may be a read error. The chain couples TRBV7-2 to TRBJ2-1; 9 bases map to TRBD2. Trimming at V came to 5 bases and at J to 15 bases, leaving 17 bases not matched to a gene. This CDR3 region has 15 residues. Germline V gene data show CDR1 as SGHTA and CDR2 as FQGNSA. DNA for the CDR3: TGTGCCAGCAGCCCGAGAGGTACGGCGGGGGGGTCACTGTTCTTC. Translation: CASSPRGTAGGSLFF. Full variable domain (rest looked up from reference TRBV7-2 and TRBJ2-1): GAGVSQSPSNKVTEKGKDVELRCDPISGHTALYWYRQSLGQGLEFLIYFQGNSAPDKSGLPSDRFSAERTGGSVSTLTIQRTQQEDSAVYLCASSPRGTAGGSLFFGPGTRLTVL.

This clonotype was picked up one time. The chain carries TRBV11-1 and TRBJ2-4; TRBD1 agrees at 8 bases. CDR1 and CDR2 from the germline V gene are SGHAT and FQDESV (reference sequence). V was clipped by 2 bases and J by 0 bases; unmatched bases: 6. This CDR3 spans 17 amino acids. The CDR3, as DNA: TGTGCCAGCAGCTTATCGACAGGGGCTGTAGCCAAAAACATTCAGTACTTC. It encodes CASSLSTGAVAKNIQYF.

This clonotype has only a few counts. The CDR3 protein is CASSQTGIRRTKTQYF. In DNA form, the CDR3 reads TGTGCCAGCAGCCAGACAGGGATTCGTCGAACAAAGACCCAGTACTTC. The chain couples TRBV5-6 to TRBJ2-5; 7 bases line up with TRBD1. V lost 4 bases to trimming and J lost 6 bases; unmatched junction nucleotides: 15. This CDR3 has 16 residues. Germline CDR1 reads SGHDT; CDR2 reads YYEEEE. The entire variable domain, with the rest obtained from reference TRBV5-6 and TRBJ2-5, is as follows: DAGVTQSPTHLIKTRGQQVTLRCSPKSGHDTVSWYQQALGQGPQFIFQYYEEEERQRGNFPDRFSGHQFPNYSSELNVNALLLGDSALYLCASSQTGIRRTKTQYFGPGTRLLVL.

Comment on this clonotype: Being one base from a much bigger clone, this may be a read error. V is TRBV10-3 and J is TRBJ2-5; D gene unclear. This CDR3 contains 11 residues. Germline CDR1 and CDR2: ENHRY and SYGVKD. The CDR3 DNA reads TGTGCCAACAGTGTCGGGGAGACCCAGTACTTC. It yields the protein CANSVGETQYF.

This chain joins TRBV7-3 and TRBJ2-3; D ambiguous. Trimming pared 5 bases from V and 3 bases from J, leaving 15 bases between. The germline gives CDR1 SGHTA, CDR2 FQGTGA. The CDR3 extends over 15 amino acids. CDR3 region: CASSQSPVVTDTQYF. The DNA for the CDR3 is TGTGCCAGCAGCCAGTCCCCGGTTGTTACAGATACGCAGTATTTT. Full variable domain (remainder filled in from reference TRBV7-3 and TRBJ2-3): GAGVSQTPSNKVTEKGKYVELRCDPISGHTALYWYRQSLGQGPEFLIYFQGTGAADDSGLPNDRFFAVRPEGSVSTLKIQRTERGDSAVYLCASSQSPVVTDTQYFGPGTRLTVL.

Comments on this clonotype: A much larger clone differs from this one at a single base, so this may be a read error. The chain carries TRBV6-5 and TRBJ2-5; 9 nucleotides agree with TRBD2. Germline loops: CDR1 MNHEY, CDR2 SVGAGI. The trim removed 5 bases at V and 11 bases at J, leaving 15 bases unmatched. This CDR3 comprises 15 residues. CDR3 sequence (DNA): TGTGCCAGCAGTCGGACTAGCGCAACCTACAATGAGCAGTACTTC. Protein: CASSRTSATYNEQYF.

This chain connects TRBV20-1 to TRBJ1-1, with a possible D match to TRBD1 (6 bases). This CDR3 spans 13 amino acids. V lost 6 bases and J 0 bases, leaving 11 bases between the germline ends. Looked up from germline, CDR1 is DFQATT and CDR2 is SNEGSKA (reference sequence). CDR3 sequence: CSAPGHLNTEAFF. In DNA form, the CDR3 reads TGCAGTGCCCCGGGACACCTGAACACTGAAGCTTTCTTT.

This clonotype was detected a few times. This rearrangement joins TRBV7-2 to TRBJ2-3; D is possibly TRBD1 (7 bases). V gave up 1 base and J gave up 2 bases, with 13 bases separating them. The germline CDR1 and CDR2 sequences are SGHTA and FQGNSA. CDR3 length: 16 amino acids. CDR3: CASSLDGGQNTDTQYF. In DNA form, the CDR3 reads TGTGCCAGCAGCTTAGACGGGGGACAGAACACAGATACGCAGTATTTT.

V usage is TRBV7-9 and J usage is TRBJ2-7, with D maybe TRBD1 (6 bases). The V gene's germline CDR1 is SEHNR and CDR2 FQNEAQ (reference sequence). Deletions cut 1 base from V and 5 bases from J, with 9 bases between. The CDR3 consists of 13 residues. The CDR3 reads CASSLGQVHEQYF. In DNA form, the CDR3 reads TGTGCCAGCAGCTTAGGACAGGTCCACGAGCAGTACTTC.

This clonotype was detected a few times. This chain joins TRBV10-1 and TRBJ2-7; D unresolved. CDR1 is WNHNN and CDR2 is SYGVQD in the germline V gene (reference sequence). The germline V and J ends were trimmed by 0 bases and 5 bases, with 8 bases remaining between them. The CDR3 consists of 13 residues. In nucleotides, the CDR3 is TGCGCCAGCAGTGAGTCCATAAACGACGAGCAGTACTTC. Encoded protein: CASSESINDEQYF.